Below, 14 T cell receptor beta chains from the same sample are listed, as sequenced in a study of T cell repertoires in cytomegalovirus infection. Antigens of these TCRs are unknown. TCRdb independently ran MiXCR on the reads; one entry per CDR3 protein. The sample shows about 890,000 distinct CDR3 sequences, roughly a third of them seen only once. The sequences come from cultured CD8+ T cells from PBMCs, collected from culture after CMV antigen stimulation. These receptors all come from a human donor in good health (CMV status not recorded). Some clones in this sample may be carry-over from other donors' samples.

This clonotype showed up just a few times. The chain combines TRBV28 with TRBJ1-1; D uncertain. CDR1 MDHEN and CDR2 SYDVKM come from the germline V gene. This CDR3 has 14 amino acids. V lost 4 bases and J 5 bases, leaving 14 bases between the germline ends. The DNA for the CDR3 is TGTGCCAGCAGTTACCGAATCCTGGGAACTGAAGCTTTCTTT. This sequence encodes CASSYRILGTEAFF.

In its sample, this clonotype was seen once. The chain recombines TRBV14 with TRBJ1-5; D uncertain. V lost 1 base, J lost 6 bases, and 10 bases lay in between. CDR1 is SGHDN, CDR2 FVKESK, per germline. The CDR3 totals 14 residues. The CDR3 coding sequence is TGTGCCAGCAGCCAAGGAGGGTATGGTCAGCCCCAGCATTTT. This gives the protein CASSQGGYGQPQHF. Supplemented by reference TRBV14 and TRBJ1-5, the full variable domain reads EAGVTQFPSHSVIEKGQTVTLRCDPISGHDNLYWYRRVMGKEIKFLLHFVKESKQDESGMPNNRFLAERTGGTYSTLKVQPAELEDSGVYFCASSQGGYGQPQHFGDGTRLSIL.

In this sample, this clonotype turned up many times. V and J are TRBV7-2 and TRBJ2-7, with 7 bases aligning to TRBD1. CDR3 size: 15 residues. CDR1 is SGHTA, CDR2 FQGNSA, per germline. The V and J ends lost 5 bases and 3 bases, in that order; junction bases with no gene match: 10. CDR3 nucleotides: TGTGCCAGCAGCCTTTTGGGACAGTTCCTCTACGAGCAGTACTTC. This codes for CASSLLGQFLYEQYF.

This clonotype appeared a few times. The chain has TRBV7-9 and TRBJ2-2; no clear D gene. The V end lost 1 base, the J end lost 6 bases, and 6 bases lay between the germline ends. The CDR3 length is 13 residues. Germline lookup yields CDR1 SEHNR and CDR2 FQNEAQ (reference sequence). Here the CDR3 DNA reads TGTGCCAGCAGCTTAGACATCGCCGGGGAGCTGTTTTTT. It yields the protein CASSLDIAGELFF.

This chain joins TRBV7-6 and TRBJ2-2, with D perhaps given as TRBD1 or TRBD2 (5 bases each). The CDR3 has 18 residues. Trimming took 2 bases from V and 3 from J, leaving 19 bases between them. CDR1 is SGHVS, CDR2 FNYEAQ, per germline. The CDR3 sequence: CASSLRFDQLGDTGELFF. DNA of the CDR3: TGTGCCAGCAGCTTAAGGTTCGATCAACTAGGGGACACCGGGGAGCTGTTTTTT. Filled out from reference TRBV7-6 and TRBJ2-2, the complete variable domain reads GAGVSQSPRYKVTKRGQDVALRCDPISGHVSLYWYRQALGQGPEFLTYFNYEAQQDKSGLPNDRFSAERPEGSISTLTIQRTEQRDSAMYRCASSLRFDQLGDTGELFFGEGSRLTVL.

This chain joins TRBV15 and TRBJ2-3; the D call may be TRBD1 or TRBD2 (5 bases each). The germline V and J ends were trimmed by 1 base and 6 bases, with 8 bases remaining between them. CDR1 and CDR2 (germline): LNHNV, YYDKDF (reference sequence). This CDR3 is built from 13 residues. In DNA, the CDR3 is TGTGCCACCAGCAGAGCCGGGGCTGATACGCAGTATTTT. Translation: CATSRAGADTQYF.

The J gene is TRBJ2-3, the V gene TRBV6-1; 8 bases line up with TRBD2. The CDR3 loop spans 17 amino acids. From germline, CDR1 is MNHNS and CDR2 SASEGT. V shed 7 bases, J shed 5 bases, and the junction held 17 bases outside the gene matches. The CDR3 reads CASNFPGAGAQGDTQYF. CDR3 bases: TGTGCCAGCAATTTCCCCGGAGCGGGGGCTCAGGGAGATACGCAGTATTTT.

V is TRBV7-9 and J is TRBJ1-4; a weak D match, TRBD1 (6 bases). There are 16 residues in the CDR3. Trimming left V 5 bases short and J 0 bases short, with 13 bases between. Germline V gives CDR1 SEHNR, CDR2 FQNEAQ (reference sequence). CDR3 DNA: TGTGCCAGCAGCAGCAATAGACAGGCAACTAATGAAAAACTGTTTTTT. Its translation: CASSSNRQATNEKLFF.

This clonotype was recorded many times. The chain is built from TRBV6-6 and TRBJ1-1; a possible D gene is TRBD1 (6 bases). This CDR3 contains 15 residues. V gave up 0 bases and J gave up 4 bases, with 12 bases separating them. Germline CDR1 and CDR2: MNHNY and SVGAGI (reference sequence). The chain's CDR3 is CASSYSPRGGTEAFF. DNA for the CDR3: TGTGCCAGCAGTTACTCTCCGAGGGGGGGCACTGAAGCTTTCTTT.

This clonotype has just a few counts. The chain links TRBV4-1 to TRBJ1-3, with D possibly TRBD1 on 5 matching bases. The CDR3 is 18 residues long. Trimming shortened V by 0 bases and J by 4 bases, and 19 bases separated the two germline ends. CDR1 is MGHRA and CDR2 is YSYEKL in the germline V gene. The CDR3 loop is CASSQDLGIKGTGNTIYF. The CDR3 coding sequence is TGCGCCAGCAGCCAAGATCTTGGGATTAAGGGGACGGGAAACACCATATATTTT.

The rearrangement links TRBV7-4 to TRBJ2-1; 13 nucleotides line up with TRBD2. CDR1 and CDR2 from the germline V gene are SGHVT and SQSDAQ. The CDR3 has 19 amino acids. V dropped 5 bases and J dropped 0; count of bases not matched to a gene: 10. The CDR3 DNA reads TGTGCCAGCAGCATACACGGACTAGCGGGGGTAAGCTCCTACAATGAGCAGTTCTTC. This translates into CASSIHGLAGVSSYNEQFF.

This clonotype was counted between two and nine times. The gene calls are TRBV15 and TRBJ2-1; 13 bases map to TRBD2. Germline CDR1 is LNHNV and CDR2 is YYDKDF (reference sequence). This CDR3 spans 14 amino acids. V was pared by 7 bases and J by 9 bases, with 6 bases of the junction left unmatched. The CDR3 protein is CATTTSGGAFEQFF. The CDR3, as DNA: TGTGCCACCACCACTAGCGGGGGGGCCTTTGAGCAGTTCTTC.

This clonotype showed up just a few times. The V gene is TRBV5-1, the J gene TRBJ2-3, with D perhaps TRBD1 or TRBD2 (5 bases each). From germline, CDR1 is SGHRS and CDR2 YFSETQ. The V end was cut by 0 bases, the J end by 1 base, with 9 bases between. The CDR3 runs 15 residues. This chain's CDR3 is CASSLGGFRTDTQYF. The CDR3 nucleotides are TGCGCCAGCAGCTTGGGGGGGTTTCGCACAGATACGCAGTATTTT.

Remarks on this clonotype: Given a much more abundant clone one base away, this may be a read error. The gene calls are TRBV7-9 and TRBJ2-1; TRBD2 aligns across 8 bases. The germline V gene has CDR1 SEHNR and CDR2 FQNEAQ (reference sequence). The CDR3 runs 14 residues. CDR3 DNA: TGTGCCAGCAGCCCCACGGGACTAGAGGATGAGCAGTTGTTC. Translating it yields CASSPTGLEDEQLF.